The entry below gives a single TCR beta chain sequence along with its context. Here immunoSEQ multiplex PCR was the method, and the copy in TCRdb shows in-frame clones only, minus some. The table shows some 97,000 clones, with about nine tenths occurring only once. This record belongs to a study of T cell responses to AZD1222 COVID-19 vaccine. Germline CDR1 is LNHDA and CDR2 is SQIVND (reference sequence). The CDR3 length is 13 residues. Trimming removed 7 bases from V and 5 bases from J, with 11 bases in between. This sequence originates from an adult in good health. Sequencing was performed on peripheral blood, taken on day 0 of AZD1222 vaccination. The chain joins TRBV19 to TRBJ1-4; D is undetermined. DNA of the CDR3: TGTGCCAGTATGAGAGGGAAAAATGAAAAACTGTTTTTT. Translated: CASMRGKNEKLFF.